This T cell receptor beta chain derives from a study of neurological immune-mediated disorders (dated by TCRdb to 2018 to 2020). For the study in its entirety: Among the approximately 35 multiple sclerosis patients, relapsing-remitting MS was present in around 30 and secondary progressive MS was present in 3. Using UMI-based sequencing, the study compared peripheral blood TCR-beta repertoires from patients with HTLV-I-associated myelopathy (HAM/TSP), patients with multiple sclerosis, and healthy controls. The cohort included approximately 70 subjects: approximately 15 with HAM/TSP, some 34 with multiple sclerosis, and 20 or so healthy controls. Longitudinal samples, technical triplicates and paired sorted CD4+ and CD8+ T-cell subsets, alongside PBMC samples, were included among the roughly 98 TCR-beta libraries. Broader findings and caveats from the paper: The MS cluster showed no association with clinical or MRI features, and the authors stated that larger cohorts are needed. The highest TCR clonal expansion was observed in HAM/TSP patients, whereas the lowest was observed in MS patients, even when compared with healthy controls. Phylogenetic analysis grouped repertoires from 18 of 34 MS patients into a cluster of related CDR3 sequences, suggesting a possible repertoire-level signature. No identical CDR3 amino acid sequences were shared among expanded clones across subjects, suggesting private TCR-beta repertoires in all groups.

The germline V gene encodes CDR1 DFQATT and CDR2 SNEGSKA (reference sequence). The CDR3 contains 16 residues, cysteine and phenylalanine counted. The CDR3 DNA has 48 bases and is translated from base 1. After removal of 6 bases from V and 0 bases from J, the junction retains 11 bases not matched to a gene. TCR libraries for sorted subsets were made from 800,000 to 1,000,000 sorted CD4+ or CD8+ T cells. The multiple sclerosis patients were enrolled in a US clinical protocol that used magnetic resonance imaging to evaluate disease progression. PBMCs were separated from peripheral blood using Ficoll-Hypaque density gradient centrifugation and then cryopreserved in liquid nitrogen. The study also sequenced paired sorted CD4+ and CD8+ subsets from healthy controls, HAM/TSP patients and MS patients. This clonotype was detected ten times or more. Its cognate antigen has yet to be identified. There are no base qualities to consult, and no much larger clone falls within one base.

To synthesize cDNA, template-switch 5'RACE was performed with a primer carrying a 10-nucleotide random unique molecular identifier so that each TCR transcript was tagged. Over 180 million TCR-beta sequences, covering 15-18 subjects, were produced in each sequencing run. The RNeasy kit was used to extract total RNA. The KAPA Real-time Library Amplification kit was used to amplify TCR-beta VDJ regions with primers for the TCR constant region and the 5'RACE anchor. Sample indexes and Illumina adaptors were added in a first PCR, after which library yield was increased in a second PCR. After Ampure bead purification, the roughly 650 bp TCR product was size-selected on a 2% E-gel SizeSelection system. Before pooling, library quality was checked on a Bioanalyzer, concentration was measured with Qubit, and libraries were quantified with the Kapa Library Quantification kit. An Illumina HiSeq 2500 sequenced the libraries paired-end 2 x 150 bp. To increase sequence diversity, roughly 24-31% phiX was spiked into each library pool. For the original study's pipeline: Quality-filtered reads were processed with the UMI-based MiGEC pipeline, which removed over 85% of raw TCR sequences during error correction. VDJ genes were aligned to IMGT germline references, and clonotypes were defined by unique CDR3 amino acid sequence plus V-J genes. VDJtools evaluated clonal expansion, Shannon diversity and CDR3 relatedness (CalcPairwiseDistances, ClusterSamples); CLCbio workbench built phylogenetic trees. A clone was classed as expanded if it had 8 or more unique UMIs, a cutoff based on coefficient-of-variation modelling across technical triplicates. TCRdb cleaned the public reads at Q25 with fastp, built clones with MiXCR and kept in-frame beta chains. Every entry covers one CDR3 protein and lists the most common genes and DNA from its rows. TCRdb's processing, not the authors' own work, is the source of the V and J calls. Across this sample there are tens of thousands of distinct CDR3 sequences, with approximately 5.8% seen only once. The ten largest clones take up approximately 1.5% of the sample.

The TCR comes from a woman aged 18-30 years with multiple sclerosis. The sequence links TRBV20-1 to TRBJ2-5, with 9 middle bases fitting TRBD2. The source material was CD4+ T cells from blood. The CDR3 is CSALSGSYGHQETQYF. The nucleotides are TGCAGTGCCCTTAGCGGGAGCTACGGACACCAAGAGACCCAGTACTTC.